The 13 T cell receptor beta chains given below trace back to one sample, sequenced in a study of blood T cell repertoires in COVID-19 (dated by TCRdb to the early 2020s). The receptor library was made with the immunoSEQ multiplex PCR assay. Imported from immuneACCESS, the table was reduced by TCRdb to in-frame sequences with V and J called. These copies leave out some clones; in studies compared against another copy, an unresolved V gene accounts for under half, and the cause of the remainder is not known. The sample table holds 150,000 or so clones, of which roughly 82% were seen once. The ten most abundant clones make up approximately 16% of the sample. The sample consisted of peripheral blood. These TCRs come from a human donor with acute or convalescent COVID-19. The donor label of this sample is uncertain.

This clone was observed a single time. The V and J genes are TRBV6-2 or TRBV6-3 and TRBJ2-3; a weak D match, TRBD1 (5 bases). The CDR3 totals 14 residues. CDR1 and CDR2 (germline): MNHEY, SVGEGT. V was pared by 5 bases and J by 5 bases, with 14 bases between. CDR3 sequence: CASSKQAPGDTQYF. The DNA of the CDR3 is TGTGCCAGCAGTAAACAGGCACCTGGAGATACGCAGTATTTT.

There are a few counts of this clone. The chain uses TRBV2 and TRBJ1-2, with D possibly being TRBD1 (5 bases). Trimming removed 11 bases at V and 3 bases at J, with 13 bases between. The CDR3 is made up of 12 amino acids. Germline V gene lookup returns CDR1 SNHLY and CDR2 FYNNEI. CDR3 coding DNA: TGTGCCGTGGCCGGGGGGGACTATGGCTACACCTTC. Translating gives CAVAGGDYGYTF.

The chain links TRBV11-2 to TRBJ2-5, with 11 nucleotides matching TRBD1. Germline values: CDR1 SGHAT, CDR2 FQNNGV. The CDR3 length is 16 residues. V lost 5 bases, J lost 1 base, and 6 bases stayed unmatched. The CDR3 protein is CASSLGTGGIQETQYF. DNA of the CDR3: TGTGCCAGCAGCCTTGGGACAGGGGGGATCCAAGAGACCCAGTACTTC.

The J gene is TRBJ1-6, the V gene TRBV11-2, with D possibly being TRBD1 (6 bases). The CDR3 extends over 15 amino acids. The germline gives CDR1 SGHAT, CDR2 FQNNGV. Trimming left V 1 base short and J 8 bases short, with 12 bases between. CDR3 in amino acids: CASSLGQVWDSPLHF. For the CDR3, the DNA is TGTGCCAGCAGCTTAGGACAGGTTTGGGATTCACCCCTCCACTTT.

The chain couples TRBV7-2 to TRBJ2-3; 9 bases map to TRBD1. Germline V gene data show CDR1 as SGHTA and CDR2 as FQGNSA. The CDR3 extends over 18 amino acids. After removal of 2 bases from V and 4 bases from J, the junction contained 13 bases not matched to a gene. The CDR3 is CASSLTGQGHPLPDTQYF. CDR3 in DNA: TGTGCCAGCAGCTTAACGGGACAGGGACACCCCCTCCCAGATACGCAGTATTTT.

This clone was seen a single time. The rearrangement joins TRBV10-3 to TRBJ2-1; possible D gene TRBD1, 6 bases. CDR3 size: 12 residues. Germline V gene sequence: CDR1 ENHRY, CDR2 SYGVKD. V shed 6 bases and J shed 8 bases, with 11 bases lying between them. DNA for the CDR3: TGTGCCATCAGGACAACAGGGTATGAGCAGTTCTTC. Its protein is CAIRTTGYEQFF.

The chain recombines TRBV9 with TRBJ2-3; tentatively, D is TRBD1 (7 bases). Trimming stripped 6 bases from V and 5 bases from J, with 22 bases between. Germline assignment: CDR1 SGDLS and CDR2 YYNGEE. CDR3 size: 16 residues. The CDR3 spells CASTPGEGAGRDTQYF. The CDR3 DNA follows: TGTGCCAGCACCCCGGGAGAGGGGGCAGGACGAGATACGCAGTATTTT. Based on the CDR3 plus reference TRBV9 and TRBJ2-3, the full variable domain is DSGVTQTPKHLITATGQRVTLRCSPRSGDLSVYWYQQSLDQGLQFLIQYYNGEERAKGNILERFSAQQFPDLHSELNLSSLELGDSALYFCASTPGEGAGRDTQYFGPGTRLTVL.

This sequence joins TRBV15 and TRBJ2-5; TRBD2 aligns across 10 bases. Germline lookup yields CDR1 LNHNV and CDR2 YYDKDF (reference sequence). The CDR3 runs to 15 residues. V lost 2 bases, J lost 5 bases, and 5 bases stayed unmatched. The chain's CDR3 is CATSRPAGGRETQYF. CDR3 nucleotides: TGTGCCACCAGCAGACCAGCGGGGGGGCGGGAGACCCAGTACTTC.

V and J are TRBV5-1 and TRBJ2-7; 9 bases align to TRBD1. Looked up from germline, CDR1 is SGHRS and CDR2 is YFSETQ. This CDR3 contains 13 residues. With 4 bases clipped from V and 6 bases from J, the junction kept 5 bases outside the gene matches. The CDR3 is CASSQTGQGEQYF. The CDR3 DNA follows: TGCGCCAGCAGCCAAACGGGACAGGGCGAGCAGTACTTC.

The chain recombines TRBV4-2 with TRBJ2-1, with 7 bases identical to TRBD2. The CDR3 consists of 18 residues. Germline-derived CDR1 and CDR2 are LGHNA and YNFKEQ. V trimming: 1 base; J trimming: 5 bases; junction bases outside the gene matches: 14. CDR3 bases: TGTGCCAGCAGCCAAGTTTCCGGTAGGCGGGGGAAAGACAATGAGCAGTTCTTC. Amino acid sequence: CASSQVSGRRGKDNEQFF.

This chain links TRBV11-3 with TRBJ1-4; 7 bases map to TRBD1. V lost 5 bases to trimming and J lost 4 bases; unmatched junction nucleotides: 10. From germline, CDR1 is SGHNT and CDR2 YENEEA. This CDR3 comprises 16 residues. Written as DNA, the CDR3 is TGTGCCAGCAGCCATAAAACAGGGGCGGGTAATGAAAAACTGTTTTTT. Translating gives CASSHKTGAGNEKLFF.

This clone was counted at least ten times. This chain uses TRBV4-1 with TRBJ1-2; maybe TRBD1 (6 bases). V lost 8 bases, J lost 8 bases, and 18 bases lay in between. There are 13 residues in the CDR3. Germline V lookup: CDR1 MGHRA, CDR2 YSYEKL. The CDR3 spells CASGQGSSRGYTF. CDR3 nucleotide sequence: TGCGCCAGCGGGCAGGGGTCCTCTAGAGGCTACACCTTC.

The J gene is TRBJ1-2, the V gene TRBV30; weak D call: TRBD1 (5 bases). This CDR3 comprises 13 residues. The germline V and J ends were trimmed by 0 bases and 8 bases, with 13 bases remaining between them. Germline V CDR1 and CDR2: GTSNPN, SVGIG (reference sequence). The CDR3 sequence is CAWSVLGGLGYTF. CDR3 DNA sequence: TGTGCCTGGAGTGTACTCGGGGGACTCGGCTACACCTTC.